This is a list of T cell receptor beta chains from one sample in a study of T cells after posttransplantation cyclophosphamide. The repertoire was sequenced with immunoSEQ multiplex PCR; TCRdb's copy has only in-frame clones and lacks some. Of roughly 3,400 clones in the sample, around 78% were seen once. Sequencing was done on a sample of memory CD8+ T cells sorted from blood. All receptors come from a woman aged 55-69 years in good health, CMV-negative, and a related stem cell transplant donor. Both conserved end residues are part of each CDR3. D genes are given only for firm matches. The size entry is marked missing in some rows and otherwise reads once, few, many or a size class.

v_gene	abundance	d_gene	len	j_gene	CDR3aa	CDR3nt
TRBV19	NA	NA	14	TRBJ2-1	CASSNRVSYNEQFF	TGTGCCAGTAGCAACAGGGTCTCGTACAATGAGCAGTTCTTC
TRBV7-8	NA	NA	15	TRBJ2-1	CASSPVAGLYNEQFF	TGTGCCAGCAGCCCGGTGGCGGGGCTCTACAATGAGCAGTTCTTC
TRBV4-1	NA	NA	14	TRBJ1-1	CASSQGGGNTEAFF	TGCGCCAGCAGCCAAGGGGGGGGGAACACTGAAGCTTTCTTT
TRBV27	few	TRBD2	12	TRBJ2-3	CASSLGGRASFF	TGTGCCAGCAGTTTAGGCGGGAGGGCTTCATTTTTT
TRBV5-6	NA	TRBD2	14	TRBJ2-5	CASSGEGIWETQYF	TGTGCCAGCAGCGGGGAGGGGATTTGGGAGACCCAGTACTTC
TRBV5-5	NA	NA	15	TRBJ2-3	CASSPAGKGTDTQYF	TGTGCCAGCAGCCCCGCGGGGAAGGGCACAGATACGCAGTATTTT
TRBV5-6	NA	NA	13	TRBJ2-2	CASSLASTGELFF	TGTGCCAGCAGCTTGGCGTCCACCGGGGAGCTGTTTTTT
TRBV5-1	NA	NA	13	TRBJ2-1	CASSLAGTNEQFF	TGCGCCAGCAGCTTGGCGGGGACTAATGAGCAGTTCTTC
TRBV5-6	NA	NA	14	TRBJ2-7	CASSLSKGAYEQYF	TGTGCCAGCAGCTTGTCGAAGGGAGCCTACGAGCAGTACTTC
TRBV6-5	NA	TRBD1	15	TRBJ1-5	CASSLGQGGHQPQHF	TGTGCCAGCAGCCTGGGACAGGGAGGCCATCAGCCCCAGCATTTT
TRBV14	NA	NA	15	TRBJ2-1	CASSDVKVDYHEQFF	TGTGCCAGCAGCGACGTAAAAGTGGACTACCATGAGCAGTTCTTC
TRBV10-3	NA	TRBD1	15	TRBJ2-7	CAVSAETGVSYEQYF	TGTGCCGTCTCGGCCGAGACAGGGGTCTCCTACGAGCAGTACTTC
TRBV28	NA	TRBD2	16	TRBJ2-5	CASSLGTIDNQETQYF	TGTGCCAGCAGTTTGGGGACTATCGACAATCAAGAGACCCAGTACTTC
TRBV6-4	NA	NA	13	TRBJ2-2	CASSEGNTGELFF	TGTGCCAGCAGTGAGGGCAACACCGGGGAGCTGTTTTTT
TRBV19	once	NA	14	TRBJ2-1	CASSLGGAYNEQFF	TGTGCCAGTAGCCTCGGGGGAGCCTACAATGAGCAGTTCTTC
TRBV6-5	NA	TRBD1	14	TRBJ2-5	CASSPDRGFETQYF	TGTGCCAGCAGCCCGGACAGGGGTTTTGAGACCCAGTACTTC
TRBV2	NA	NA	14	TRBJ1-2	CASSRGPRAGGYTF	TGTGCCAGCAGTAGAGGCCCCAGAGCGGGTGGCTACACCTTC
TRBV28	NA	TRBD2	15	TRBJ2-7	CASSLGEREVGEQYF	TGTGCCAGCAGTTTAGGAGAGCGGGAGGTGGGGGAGCAGTACTTC
TRBV7-8	NA	NA	15	TRBJ2-7	CASSIRLVGFYEQYF	TGTGCCAGCAGCATTCGACTAGTAGGGTTCTACGAGCAGTACTTC
TRBV9	NA	NA	16	TRBJ2-5	CASSVGTAPAQETQYF	TGTGCCAGCAGCGTAGGGACAGCCCCTGCGCAAGAGACCCAGTACTTC
TRBV14	few	NA	13	TRBJ1-3	CASSSLSGNTIYF	TGTGCCAGCAGCAGCCTCTCTGGAAACACCATATATTTT